Following are 16 T cell receptor beta chains from one sample sequenced in a study of cytomegalovirus exposure and HLA in healthy donors. A multiplex PCR was run with 60 Vbeta primers and 13 Jbeta primers. Sequencing used immunoSEQ multiplex PCR; TCRdb keeps in-frame clones, though not all of them. The table lists 150,000 to 180,000 clones, more than 75% of them singletons. The specimen sequenced was PBMCs. The receptor source for this set is a man aged 25-45 years in good health and CMV-seropositive.

The rearrangement links TRBV15 to TRBJ2-7, with 10 nucleotides matching TRBD1. The CDR3 loop spans 15 amino acids. Per the germline V gene, CDR1 is LNHNV and CDR2 is YYDKDF (reference sequence). V lost 3 bases and J lost 3; bases outside the gene matches: 5. The chain's CDR3 is CATSRRTGGGYEQYF. The CDR3 DNA follows: TGTGCCACCAGCAGGAGGACAGGGGGGGGCTACGAGCAGTACTTC.

The sample holds a few counts of this clone. The chain links TRBV9 to TRBJ2-5; tentative D call: TRBD1 (5 bases). Trimming took 0 bases from V and 4 from J, leaving 10 bases between them. The CDR3 spans 14 residues. Germline CDR1 and CDR2: SGDLS and YYNGEE. The CDR3 reads CASSVGSGLETQYF. DNA for the CDR3: TGTGCCAGCAGCGTAGGGTCAGGGTTAGAGACCCAGTACTTC.

V usage is TRBV19 and J usage is TRBJ2-7, with 7 bases lining up with TRBD1. V shed 5 bases and J 0 bases; nucleotides not matched to a gene: 7. Germline V gene data show CDR1 as LNHDA and CDR2 as SQIVND (reference sequence). The CDR3 runs to 15 residues. CDR3 residues: CASSGTGTASYEQYF. CDR3 DNA: TGTGCCAGTAGTGGAACCGGGACAGCCTCCTACGAGCAGTACTTC.

V usage is TRBV6-5 and J usage is TRBJ2-7, with 8 bases fitting TRBD2. CDR3 length: 15 residues. CDR1 is MNHEY, CDR2 SVGAGI, per germline. The junction had 12 bases not matched to a gene; V was cut back by 6 bases and J by 5 bases. CDR3 nucleotides: TGTGCCAGCAGCGACTTAGCGGGAAACGTCCACGAGCAGTACTTC. Its translation is CASSDLAGNVHEQYF.

The chain carries TRBV9 and TRBJ2-5, with D possibly being TRBD2 (6 bases). The V end was cut by 3 bases, the J end by 5 bases, with 20 bases between. CDR1 and CDR2 (germline): SGDLS, YYNGEE. The CDR3 has 16 residues. The CDR3 is CASSASLRAGGETQYF. CDR3 coding DNA: TGTGCCAGCAGCGCCTCTCTTCGAGCGGGTGGGGAGACCCAGTACTTC. The whole variable domain, filled in from reference TRBV9 and TRBJ2-5, reads DSGVTQTPKHLITATGQRVTLRCSPRSGDLSVYWYQQSLDQGLQFLIQYYNGEERAKGNILERFSAQQFPDLHSELNLSSLELGDSALYFCASSASLRAGGETQYFGPGTRLLVL.

J is TRBJ1-6 and V is TRBV27; the D gene is possibly TRBD1 (6 bases). This CDR3 region has 17 residues. Germline V gene sequence: CDR1 MNHEY, CDR2 SMNVEV (reference sequence). V was pared by 8 bases and J by 7 bases, with 24 bases between. The CDR3 DNA reads TGTGCCAGCGGGGGCGAGGGGGACTACTACCCAAATTCACCCCTCCACTTT. This sequence encodes CASGGEGDYYPNSPLHF.

The rearrangement joins TRBV27 to TRBJ2-7; D is possibly TRBD2 (6 bases). The CDR3 extends over 12 amino acids. V lost 2 bases and J 6 bases, leaving 8 bases between the germline ends. Per germline, CDR1 MNHEY and CDR2 SMNVEV (reference sequence). The CDR3 nucleotides are TGTGCCAGCAGTTTAACGGGAGCCGAGCAGTACTTC. Amino acid sequence: CASSLTGAEQYF.

The chain combines TRBV27 with TRBJ2-7, with TRBD2 matching 7 bases. V gave up 5 bases and J gave up 0 bases; unmatched junction bases: 7. Looked up from germline, CDR1 is MNHEY and CDR2 is SMNVEV (reference sequence). This CDR3 is 15 amino acids long. CDR3 coding DNA: TGTGCCAGCAGTATCGCTAGCGGAAGCTCCTACGAGCAGTACTTC. Translating it yields CASSIASGSSYEQYF.

The rearrangement links TRBV6-5 to TRBJ2-7; possibly TRBD1 for D (5 bases). With 6 bases removed from V and 0 bases from J, the gap between germline ends came to 15 bases. The CDR3 is made up of 15 amino acids. The germline V gene encodes CDR1 MNHEY and CDR2 SVGAGI. CDR3 sequence (DNA): TGTGCCAGCAGCGCTACAGGACAATACTCCTACGAGCAGTACTTC. Amino acid sequence: CASSATGQYSYEQYF.

The chain uses TRBV9 and TRBJ2-2, with 15 bases that match TRBD2. The trim removed 4 bases at V and 3 bases at J, leaving 10 bases unmatched. Germline values: CDR1 SGDLS, CDR2 YYNGEE. The CDR3 consists of 19 residues. The CDR3 DNA reads TGTGCCAGCAGCCCCTGGACTAGCGGGAGGGCCTCGGACACCGGGGAGCTGTTTTTT. Its translation is CASSPWTSGRASDTGELFF. The variable domain in full, with the rest retrieved from reference TRBV9 and TRBJ2-2, is DSGVTQTPKHLITATGQRVTLRCSPRSGDLSVYWYQQSLDQGLQFLIQYYNGEERAKGNILERFSAQQFPDLHSELNLSSLELGDSALYFCASSPWTSGRASDTGELFFGEGSRLTVL.

This chain uses TRBV4-2 with TRBJ2-7, with 7 positions matching TRBD2. There are 15 residues in the CDR3. The J segment lost 3 bases and the V segment lost 1 base, leaving 6 bases of the junction unmatched. Germline V gene data show CDR1 as LGHNA and CDR2 as YNFKEQ. In DNA form, the CDR3 reads TGTGCCAGCAGCCAAGGCGTGGGACTAAGCTACGAGCAGTACTTC. Its translation: CASSQGVGLSYEQYF.

As to this clone: An end of the junction differs from the germline gene, which may be a read error. The rearrangement links TRBV28 to TRBJ1-2; tentatively, D is TRBD1 (6 bases). This CDR3 comprises 10 residues. In germline, CDR1 is MDHEN, CDR2 SYDVKM. CDR3 residues: CASSARTVYF. DNA for the CDR3: TGTGCCAGCAGCGCGCGGACAGTTTACTTC.

This clone appeared once. This chain uses TRBV15 with TRBJ2-3; TRBD2 aligns across 7 bases. CDR3 size: 18 residues. The germline CDR1 and CDR2 sequences are LNHNV and YYDKDF (reference sequence). V lost 3 bases to trimming and J lost 3 bases; unmatched junction nucleotides: 15. The CDR3 DNA sequence: TGTGCCACCAGCAGGCCGTGGGGGGGAGATCTACCGACAGATACGCAGTATTTT. Its translation: CATSRPWGGDLPTDTQYF.

Only one count was recorded for this clone. This sequence joins TRBV4-2 and TRBJ2-7; perhaps TRBD2 as D (5 bases). Germline V lookup: CDR1 LGHNA, CDR2 YNFKEQ. The CDR3 covers 16 residues. Trimming cost V 1 base and J 2 bases, with 15 bases left between them. CDR3 sequence (DNA): TGTGCCAGCAGCCAAGCTTTGGGGAGTCCGACCTACGAGCAGTACTTC. Amino acids: CASSQALGSPTYEQYF.

The V gene is TRBV7-2, the J gene TRBJ2-7; 7 bases agree with TRBD2. Germline CDR1 SGHTA, CDR2 FQGNSA. This CDR3 has 13 residues. Trimming cost V 5 bases and J 12 bases; bases outside gene matches: 13. Here the CDR3 DNA reads TGTGCCAGCAGCAAGCGGGATCTCCTACAGTTGTACTTC. Protein sequence: CASSKRDLLQLYF.

The chain couples TRBV7-8 to TRBJ2-7, with 7 nucleotides matching TRBD1. With V trimmed by 5 bases and J by 3 bases, 7 bases remained unmatched. CDR1 and CDR2 from the germline V gene are SGHVS and FQNEAQ. The length of the CDR3 is 14 residues. CDR3 nucleotide sequence: TGTGCCAGCAGCGACGGAGGACAGGTCTACGAGCAGTACTTC. Protein: CASSDGGQVYEQYF. The full variable domain, in which reference TRBV7-8 and TRBJ2-7 provide the parts outside the CDR3, is GAGVSQSPRYKVAKRGQDVALRCDPISGHVSLFWYQQALGQGPEFLTYFQNEAQLDKSGLPSDRFFAERPEGSVSTLKIQRTQQEDSAVYLCASSDGGQVYEQYFGPGTRLTVT.